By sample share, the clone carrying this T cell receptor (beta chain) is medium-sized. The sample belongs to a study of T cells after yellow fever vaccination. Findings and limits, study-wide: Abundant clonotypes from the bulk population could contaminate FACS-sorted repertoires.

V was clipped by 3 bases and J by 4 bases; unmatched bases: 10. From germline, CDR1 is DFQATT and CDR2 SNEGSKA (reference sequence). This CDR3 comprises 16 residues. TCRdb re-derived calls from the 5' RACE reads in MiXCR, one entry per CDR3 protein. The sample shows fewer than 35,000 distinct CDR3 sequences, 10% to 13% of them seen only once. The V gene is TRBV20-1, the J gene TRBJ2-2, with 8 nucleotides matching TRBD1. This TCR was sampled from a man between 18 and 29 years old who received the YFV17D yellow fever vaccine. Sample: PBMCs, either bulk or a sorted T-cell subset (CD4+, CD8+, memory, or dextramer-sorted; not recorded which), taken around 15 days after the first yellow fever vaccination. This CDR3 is CSARIPGQESTGELFF. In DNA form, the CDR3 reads TGCAGTGCTAGGATACCGGGACAGGAATCCACCGGGGAGCTGTTTTTT.